This T cell receptor beta chain was sequenced for a study of T cell responses to AZD1222 COVID-19 vaccine. The CDR3 has 15 residues. Per germline, CDR1 LGHNT and CDR2 FRNRAP. Trimming removed 1 base at V and 5 bases at J, with 11 bases between. Study-level findings and limits: Nearly half of unique spike-specific TCRs reportedly avoided B.1.351 and B.1.1.7 mutated regions. Donors were chiefly white British, with a greater number of females, and clonal diversity was perhaps underestimated. The study identified only 6 or 7 AZD1222 recipients as seropositive at baseline. Spike was spanned by vaccine-associated CD4 TCRs, which were dominant at 160-218 and 743-854.

Sequencing used immunoSEQ multiplex PCR; TCRdb keeps in-frame clones, though not all of them. The profile shows more than 50,000 clones, around nine tenths of them singletons. On this clone itself: Its specificity is unknown.

This rearrangement joins TRBV12-5 to TRBJ1-4, with D possibly being TRBD1 (5 bases). The origin of this receptor is an adult in good health. The starting material was peripheral blood, obtained on day 0 of AZD1222 vaccination. The CDR3 reads CASGLEIPGNEKLFF. CDR3 sequence (DNA): TGTGCTAGTGGTTTGGAGATACCAGGGAATGAAAAACTGTTTTTT. Drawing the rest from reference TRBV12-5 and TRBJ1-4, the complete variable domain is DARVTQTPRHKVTEMGQEVTMRCQPILGHNTVFWYRQTMMQGLELLAYFRNRAPLDDSGMPKDRFSAEMPDATLATLKIQPSEPRDSAVYFCASGLEIPGNEKLFFGSGTQLSVL.